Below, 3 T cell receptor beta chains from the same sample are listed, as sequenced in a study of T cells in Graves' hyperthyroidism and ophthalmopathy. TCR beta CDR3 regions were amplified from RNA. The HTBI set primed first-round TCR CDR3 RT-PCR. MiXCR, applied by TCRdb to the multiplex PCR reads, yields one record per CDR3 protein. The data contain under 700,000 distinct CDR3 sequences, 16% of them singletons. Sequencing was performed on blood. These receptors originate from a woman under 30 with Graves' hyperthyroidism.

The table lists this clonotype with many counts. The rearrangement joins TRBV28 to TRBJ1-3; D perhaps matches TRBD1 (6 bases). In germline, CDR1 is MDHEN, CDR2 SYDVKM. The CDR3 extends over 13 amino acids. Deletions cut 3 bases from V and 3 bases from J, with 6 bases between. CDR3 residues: CASSLDSGNTIYF. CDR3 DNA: TGTGCCAGCAGTTTGGACAGTGGAAACACCATATATTTT.

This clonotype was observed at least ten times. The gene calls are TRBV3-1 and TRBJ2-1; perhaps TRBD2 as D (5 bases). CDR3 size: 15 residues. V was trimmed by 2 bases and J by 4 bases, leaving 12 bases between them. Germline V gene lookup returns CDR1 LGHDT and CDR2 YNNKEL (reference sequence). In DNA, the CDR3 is TGTGCCAGCAGCCAAACGGAGGCCATTTACAATGAGCAGTTCTTC. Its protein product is CASSQTEAIYNEQFF.

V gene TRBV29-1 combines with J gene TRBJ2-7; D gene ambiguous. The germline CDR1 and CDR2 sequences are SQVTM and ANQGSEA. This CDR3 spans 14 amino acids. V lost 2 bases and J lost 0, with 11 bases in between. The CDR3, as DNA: TGCAGCGTTGAATTGGTAAAGGGCTCCTACGAGCAGTACTTC. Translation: CSVELVKGSYEQYF.